Below, 6 T cell receptor beta chains from the same sample are listed, as sequenced in a study of tumor-infiltrating lymphocytes in primary liver carcinoma (dated by TCRdb to 2017 to 2019). Without any cell sorting, total RNA and DNA were co-extracted from 20-30 mg of bulk tissue using the AllPrep DNA/RNA mini kit. Sequenced on an Illumina HiSeq 2500. Starting from about 500 ng total RNA, TCRbeta-specific cDNA was produced by reverse transcription with a constant-region primer and ProtoScript II reverse transcriptase. The TCRbeta libraries were prepared through three rounds of nested multiplex PCR following a slightly modified ARM-PCR procedure. Multiplex TRBV1-TRBV30 forward primers and a Cbeta reverse primer were used in the first two PCR rounds, each of which was run for approximately 10 cycles. In TCRdb, the public reads were trimmed at Q25 with fastp and aligned with MiXCR, with productive beta chains retained. Each CDR3 protein gets just one entry, which takes the most common genes and DNA from the rows behind it. The sample table lists approximately 37,000 distinct CDR3 sequences, roughly four fifths of them with a count of one. The top ten constitute approximately 15% of the sample.

Sequenced: liver tumor tissue from sampling region 4. The sample's cell subset or site label, in plain terms: tumor region T4, right-lateral pole. Receptor source: a man aged 40-55 years with primary liver carcinoma and hepatitis B virus infection.

This chain joins TRBV29-1 and TRBJ2-7; D tentatively reads TRBD1 or TRBD2 (5 bases each). The CDR3 spans 16 residues. From germline, CDR1 is SQVTM and CDR2 ANQGSEA. CDR3 nucleotides: TGCAACGCTATGACATCTGGGACCGGCACTTCCTACGAGCAGTACTTC. Translation gives CNAMTSGTGTSYEQYF.

With regard to this clonotype: A read error may account for a junction end that differs from germline. The chain is built from TRBV29-1 and TRBJ1-1; perhaps TRBD1 as D (5 bases). The germline CDR1 and CDR2 sequences are SQVTM and ANQGSEA. CDR3 length equals 12 residues. DNA of the CDR3: TGCAGAGTCTCTCATGGCAGGGCTGAAGCTTTATTT. As protein: CRVSHGRAEALF.

A word on this clonotype: Since the CDR3 does not end with the conserved phenylalanine or tryptophan, this likely comes from a read error. The rearrangement links TRBV28 to TRBJ1-5; unclear D gene. V lost 11 bases to trimming and J lost 3 bases, with 23 bases between them. This CDR3 contains 16 residues. The germline V gene encodes CDR1 MDHEN and CDR2 SYDVKM. CDR3 nucleotides: TGTGCCGTCCCAAGTAAACGGGGAGATATCAATCAGCCCCAGCATCCT. Translation gives CAVPSKRGDINQPQHP.

V gene TRBV11-1 combines with J gene TRBJ2-1, with D perhaps given as TRBD1 or TRBD2 (5 bases each). The CDR3 is 13 residues long. Germline V gene data show CDR1 as SGHAT and CDR2 as FQDESV (reference sequence). V was shortened by 6 bases and J by 8 bases, with 14 bases between the two germline ends. CDR3 DNA: TGTGCCAGCAGGGGGACGCGATCCTATGAGCAGTTCTTC. Translation: CASRGTRSYEQFF.

This clonotype was seen a few times. Since the CDR3 does not end with the conserved phenylalanine or tryptophan, this likely comes from a read error. The limits of the CDR3 on the DNA are not certain, so only TCRdb's listed CDR3 is given. This chain links TRBV4-1 with TRBJ2-7; no check of the table's D call, TRBD2, against the DNA was made. Germline-derived CDR1 and CDR2 are MGHRA and YSYEKL. The length of the CDR3 is 14 amino acids, counting both ends. CDR3 in amino acids: CASSLLGVGDEQYL.

This clonotype was detected many times. The chain recombines TRBV20-1 with TRBJ1-1; D is ambiguous. Looked up from germline, CDR1 is DFQATT and CDR2 is SNEGSKA (reference sequence). V lost 6 bases and J 6 bases, leaving 23 bases between the germline ends. This CDR3 has 15 residues. The CDR3 is CSAHRSPGGGSEAFF. DNA for the CDR3: TGCAGTGCCCATAGAAGCCCAGGAGGCGGCTCTGAAGCTTTCTTT.